This TCR beta chain was profiled in a study of T cells in Graves' hyperthyroidism and ophthalmopathy. The study, taken as a whole, reports: Ophthalmopathy and stable hyperthyroidism were separated by a 13 V-J model. Blood shared most expanded thyroid clonotypes above 0.001.

This clonotype was seen repeatedly, ten times or more. The antigen is undetermined. RNA transcripts were the template for amplifying TCR beta CDR3 regions. In the first-round RT-PCR of the TCR CDR3, the HTBI primer set was used. TCRdb called the multiplex PCR reads again in MiXCR, with one record for every CDR3 protein. The top ten hold under 35% of the sample, which has a few hundred thousand distinct CDR3 sequences, over 12% seen once. Uncontrolled infections, other autoimmune diseases, pregnancy or lactation led to exclusion of patients. At first hyperthyroidism diagnosis, before any ophthalmopathy symptoms, the blood sample was collected. V was cut by 6 bases and J by 8 bases, with 17 bases left in between. CDR3 length equals 13 residues. CDR1 is DFQATT, CDR2 SNEGSKA, per germline (reference sequence).

This chain links TRBV20-1 with TRBJ2-1; possible D gene TRBD2, 7 bases. Sample: blood. This receptor was obtained from a woman between 50 and 59 years old with Graves' hyperthyroidism that later progressed to Graves' ophthalmopathy. The CDR3 here is CSAGGGRGDEQFF. CDR3 nucleotides: TGCAGTGCCGGCGGGGGCCGGGGGGATGAGCAGTTCTTC.